The present T cell receptor beta chain was sequenced within a study of cytomegalovirus exposure and HLA in healthy donors. General study points: Confirmation in vitro established that three CMV-associated chains were specific for CMV antigens. CMV serostatus was the only recorded immune exposure for donors. Researchers counted roughly 160 TCR beta chains as cytomegalovirus-associated.

The V gene's germline CDR1 is MDHEN and CDR2 SYDVKM. V shed 6 bases, J shed 2 bases, and the junction held 9 bases outside the gene matches. The CDR3 sequence is 15 residues long. Comment on this clone: Its antigen is still unknown.

The donors, nominally healthy at sampling, likely had unrecorded immune exposures. The PCR ran on 60 Vbeta and 13 Jbeta primers. Clones were sequenced by immunoSEQ multiplex PCR, and TCRdb holds only the in-frame ones, with some missing. This table holds fewer than 200,000 clones, 76% found once. Specimen: PBMCs. The J gene is TRBJ1-2, the V gene TRBV28; 7 bases fit TRBD1. The sequence was collected from a female donor in good health and CMV-seronegative. The CDR3 bases are TGTGCCAGCAGCCGGACAGGCTACCAAAACTATGGCTACACCTTC. Protein: CASSRTGYQNYGYTF.